A selection of T cell receptor beta chains follows, all from one sample in a study of T cells after yellow fever vaccination. MiXCR, run by TCRdb on the 5' RACE reads, gives a single entry per CDR3 protein. The data show approximately 260,000 distinct CDR3 sequences, with 13% seen just once and 0.45% to 0.65% held by the top ten. This sample comprised CD4+ T cells sorted from PBMCs, obtained 45 days after the yellow fever booster vaccination. Every receptor here comes from a man aged 30-40 years who received the YFV17D yellow fever vaccine. Both conserved end residues are part of each CDR3. A D gene is named only where the DNA matches it firmly. Not every row has a clone size; where given, it reads once, few, many or a size class.

few TRBJ1-6 TRBD1 TRBV11-2 CASSPQGQGSPLHF TGTGCCAGCAGCCCCCAGGGACAGGGGTCACCCCTCCACTTT
- TRBJ2-7 TRBD1 TRBV6-1 CASSPKGGTVILSEQYF TGTGCCAGCAGTCCTAAGGGTGGGACAGTAATTCTGTCCGAGCAGTACTTC
few TRBJ2-1 TRBD2 TRBV29-1 CSAGLAGSYNEQFF TGCAGCGCCGGACTAGCCGGGTCCTACAATGAGCAGTTCTTC
- TRBJ2-1 TRBD2 TRBV2 CASSGLAGGNEQFF TGTGCCAGCAGTGGACTAGCAGGAGGCAATGAGCAGTTCTTC
- TRBJ2-5 TRBD1 TRBV30 CAWSQGQGKTQYF TGTGCCTGGAGTCAAGGACAGGGGAAGACCCAGTACTTC
few TRBJ2-5 TRBD1 TRBV5-6 CASSYPGGQGAREETQYF TGTGCCAGCAGCTACCCTGGCGGACAGGGGGCTCGGGAAGAGACCCAGTACTTC
few TRBJ1-5 - TRBV7-2 CASSTSRASVRPQHF TGTGCCAGCAGCACTTCTCGGGCTTCAGTGAGGCCCCAGCATTTT
few TRBJ2-7 - TRBV18 CASSPRGDGEQYF TGTGCCAGCTCTCCCAGGGGTGATGGCGAGCAGTACTTC
few TRBJ2-3 TRBD2 TRBV6-2/TRBV6-3 CASSRGVAGFDTQYF TGTGCCAGCAGTAGGGGAGTAGCGGGTTTCGATACGCAGTATTTT
- TRBJ2-1 TRBD2 TRBV11-1 CSRNGLAETAKPNNEQFF TGTTCCAGAAACGGACTAGCGGAAACAGCTAAACCTAACAATGAGCAGTTCTTC
few TRBJ2-5 - TRBV7-2 CASSLNSKQETQYF TGTGCCAGCAGCTTAAATTCTAAACAAGAGACCCAGTACTTC
few TRBJ1-4 - TRBV27 CASATTGPAVGKLFF TGTGCCAGCGCTACTACAGGACCCGCCGTGGGAAAACTGTTTTTT
- TRBJ2-3 TRBD2 TRBV7-2 CASGTGGDDTQYF TGTGCCAGCGGTACGGGAGGGGACGATACGCAGTATTTT
few TRBJ2-1 - TRBV7-2 CASSLDGAVSYNEQFF TGTGCCAGCAGCTTAGATGGGGCAGTTAGCTACAATGAGCAGTTCTTC
- TRBJ2-4 TRBD2 TRBV14 CASSQDGGLASASIQYF TGTGCCAGCAGCCAAGATGGCGGACTAGCATCGGCCAGCATTCAGTACTTC
few TRBJ2-7 TRBD1 TRBV6-5 CATGDRFGEQYF TGTGCCACCGGGGACAGGTTCGGAGAGCAGTACTTC
- TRBJ2-3 - TRBV28 CASRSLAPDTQYF TGTGCCAGCAGATCATTAGCGCCAGATACGCAGTATTTT
few TRBJ2-1 - TRBV20-1 CSASGQWVYNEQFF TGCAGTGCTAGTGGGCAATGGGTTTACAATGAGCAGTTCTTC
- TRBJ2-1 - TRBV20-1 CSAPSRADNEQFF TGCAGTGCACCATCCCGAGCGGACAATGAGCAGTTCTTC
- TRBJ2-7 TRBD1 TRBV29-1 CSTGDLGDRAKEQYF TGCAGCACGGGCGACCTGGGGGACAGGGCTAAGGAGCAGTACTTC
few TRBJ2-1 - TRBV5-1 CASSLGSSIYNEQFF TGCGCCAGCAGCTTGGGTTCTAGCATCTACAATGAGCAGTTCTTC
- TRBJ2-5 TRBD1 TRBV27 CASSFLTGAGETQYF TGTGCCAGCAGTTTCTTGACAGGGGCGGGGGAGACCCAGTACTTC
- TRBJ1-1 - TRBV10-3 CAISEPGQLNTEAFF TGTGCCATCAGTGAACCGGGCCAGCTGAACACTGAAGCTTTCTTT
- TRBJ2-1 - TRBV7-2 CASSLDVSVKFF TGTGCCAGCAGCTTAGACGTCTCTGTCAAGTTCTTC
few TRBJ1-1 - TRBV29-1 CSVNPTKVNTEAFF TGCAGCGTTAACCCAACGAAGGTGAACACTGAAGCTTTCTTT
- TRBJ2-1 TRBD2 TRBV9 CASSIWTSGEQFF TGTGCCAGCAGCATTTGGACTAGCGGAGAGCAGTTCTTC
many TRBJ1-4 TRBD1 TRBV6-1 CASVGGGSGGEKLFF TGTGCCAGTGTTGGAGGGGGCTCTGGAGGGGAAAAACTGTTTTTT
few TRBJ2-1 TRBD2 TRBV9 CASSVAPQRETSGGQFF TGTGCCAGCAGCGTAGCTCCGCAGCGGGAAACCTCCGGGGGGCAGTTCTTC
- TRBJ2-1 - TRBV5-4 CASSLGPVHEQFF TGTGCCAGCAGCTTGGGCCCGGTGCATGAGCAGTTCTTC
few TRBJ1-1 - TRBV28 CASSLLGGIVAFF TGTGCCAGCAGTCTGCTGGGGGGAATTGTAGCTTTCTTT
- TRBJ2-3 TRBD2 TRBV5-1 CASSSSGRITDTQYF TGCGCCAGCAGCTCTAGCGGGAGGATCACAGATACGCAGTATTTT
- TRBJ2-5 - TRBV7-7 CAQSRTQYF TGTGCTCAGAGCCGGACCCAGTACTTC
many TRBJ2-7 TRBD2 TRBV29-1 CSVARTSGYEQYF TGCAGCGTTGCCAGGACTAGCGGTTACGAGCAGTACTTC
- TRBJ2-7 TRBD1 TRBV20-1 CSAKSDRLSYEQYF TGCAGTGCTAAATCGGACAGGCTTTCCTACGAGCAGTACTTC
few TRBJ2-1 TRBD2 TRBV7-3 CASSLRGLAGNEQFF TGTGCCAGCAGCTTAAGGGGACTAGCGGGAAATGAGCAGTTCTTC
- TRBJ2-7 - TRBV4-2 CASSHSIRDSSYEQYF TGTGCCAGCAGCCATAGCATCCGGGACTCCTCCTACGAGCAGTACTTC
few TRBJ1-3 - TRBV12-3/TRBV12-4 CASTPRRNTIYF TGTGCCAGCACCCCGAGACGTAACACCATATATTTT
few TRBJ1-1 - TRBV6-2/TRBV6-3 CASSYPGGAPVYTEAFF TGTGCCAGCAGTTACCCCGGCGGGGCACCGGTTTACACTGAAGCTTTCTTT
few TRBJ1-5 TRBD1 TRBV6-1 CASRNPQGPSNQPQHF TGTGCCAGCAGGAACCCACAGGGGCCTAGCAATCAGCCCCAGCATTTT
few TRBJ2-3 - TRBV5-1 CASSLGPTGVDTQYF TGCGCCAGCAGCTTGGGTCCCACAGGTGTAGATACGCAGTATTTT
- TRBJ2-1 - TRBV4-3 CASSQEVADRGNEQFF TGCGCCAGCAGCCAAGAGGTGGCCGATAGGGGCAATGAGCAGTTCTTC
many TRBJ2-1 - TRBV21-1 CASSTRGGASYNEQFF TGTGCCAGCAGCACTCGGGGCGGGGCCTCCTACAATGAGCAGTTCTTC
few TRBJ1-5 - TRBV24-1 CATSAGTGNRNQPQHF TGTGCCACCAGTGCCGGTACAGGGAATCGAAATCAGCCCCAGCATTTT
few TRBJ2-7 TRBD2 TRBV20-1 CSASGLAGQYF TGCAGTGCTAGTGGGCTAGCGGGGCAGTACTTC
- TRBJ2-1 - TRBV20-1 CSAREHEVFEQFF TGCAGTGCTAGAGAGCATGAAGTATTTGAGCAGTTCTTC
few TRBJ2-7 - TRBV7-8 CASSLAGVDYEQYF TGTGCCAGCAGCTTAGCGGGAGTCGACTACGAGCAGTACTTC
- TRBJ2-1 TRBD2 TRBV6-5 CASSHRASGRNEQFF TGTGCCAGCAGTCACCGGGCTAGCGGGAGAAATGAGCAGTTCTTC
few TRBJ2-1 - TRBV20-1 CSAKGDTREHNEQFF TGCAGTGCTAAGGGGGACACGCGGGAGCACAATGAGCAGTTCTTC